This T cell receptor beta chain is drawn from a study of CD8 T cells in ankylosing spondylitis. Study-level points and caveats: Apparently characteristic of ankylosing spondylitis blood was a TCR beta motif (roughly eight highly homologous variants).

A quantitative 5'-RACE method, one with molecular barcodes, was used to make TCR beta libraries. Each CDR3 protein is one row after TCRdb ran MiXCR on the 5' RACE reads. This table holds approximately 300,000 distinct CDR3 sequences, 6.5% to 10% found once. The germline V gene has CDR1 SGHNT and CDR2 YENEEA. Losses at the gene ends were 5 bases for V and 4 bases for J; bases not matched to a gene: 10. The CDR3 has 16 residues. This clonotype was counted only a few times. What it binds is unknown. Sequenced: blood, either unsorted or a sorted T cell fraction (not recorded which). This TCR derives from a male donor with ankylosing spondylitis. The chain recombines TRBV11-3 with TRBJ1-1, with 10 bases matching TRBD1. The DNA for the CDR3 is TGTGCCAGCAGCCTTTCGACAGGGACAGGGGTCACTGAAGCTTTCTTT. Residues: CASSLSTGTGVTEAFF.